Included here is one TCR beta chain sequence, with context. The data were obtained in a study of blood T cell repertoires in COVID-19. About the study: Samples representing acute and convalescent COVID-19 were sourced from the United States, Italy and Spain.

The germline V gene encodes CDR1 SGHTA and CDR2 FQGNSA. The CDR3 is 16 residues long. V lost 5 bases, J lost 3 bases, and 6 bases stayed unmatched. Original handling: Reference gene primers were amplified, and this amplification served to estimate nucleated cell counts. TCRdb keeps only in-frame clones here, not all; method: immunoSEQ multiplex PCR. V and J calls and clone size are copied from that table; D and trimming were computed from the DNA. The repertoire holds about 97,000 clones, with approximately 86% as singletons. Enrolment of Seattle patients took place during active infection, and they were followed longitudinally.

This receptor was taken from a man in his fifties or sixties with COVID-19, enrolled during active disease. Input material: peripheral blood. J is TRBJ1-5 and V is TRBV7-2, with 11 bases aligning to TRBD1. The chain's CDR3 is CASSQRTGGLNQPQHF. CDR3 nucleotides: TGTGCCAGCAGCCAGCGGACAGGGGGCCTCAATCAGCCCCAGCATTTT.